This entry features one TCR beta chain sequence. These data are taken from a study of cytomegalovirus exposure and HLA in healthy donors. The wider study: In terms of ancestry, the Caucasian-associated cluster contained roughly 80% of the approximately 430 genotyped donors.

Trimming took off 0 bases at V and 7 bases at J, with 6 bases between the two ends. This CDR3 has 13 amino acids. In germline, CDR1 is LGHNA, CDR2 YSLEER. PCR used 60 Vbeta primers and 13 Jbeta primers. Clones were read by immunoSEQ multiplex PCR, and TCRdb kept only the in-frame ones, dropping some. The sample contains approximately 190,000 clones, about 85% of which appear only once. Sequenced material: PBMCs. This rearrangement joins TRBV4-3 to TRBJ2-2; D gene unclear. The clonotype was recovered from a man in his fifties or sixties in good health and CMV-seronegative. In DNA, the CDR3 is TGCGCCAGCAGCCAAGAGCCCGGCGGGGAGCTGTTTTTT. Protein sequence: CASSQEPGGELFF.